One T cell receptor (beta chain) is described in this entry. Its antigen is still unknown. The data stem from a study of cytomegalovirus exposure and HLA in healthy donors. Study-level points and caveats: Analysis was performed later, and it showed HLA-associated TCR beta chains to be more clonally expanded than equally common others. A later look showed TCR association rates differing by HLA locus, highest for DRB1 and lowest for HLA-C.

In the PCR, 60 Vbeta and 13 Jbeta primers were used. This table comes from immunoSEQ multiplex PCR, and its TCRdb copy is limited to in-frame clones, with some not included. The profile covers some 150,000 clones, with 72% appearing a single time and less than 5% taken by the ten largest. This receptor was obtained from a man aged 50 to 59 in good health and CMV-seropositive. Sequencing was done on a sample of PBMCs.

The CDR3 DNA is TGTGCCAGCAGCGGCAGGGTGTGGGAGCAGTTCTTC. Translated, it gives CASSGRVWEQFF. This chain connects TRBV6-1 to TRBJ2-1, with a weak D call TRBD1 (5 bases). The CDR3 loop spans 12 amino acids. CDR1 is MNHNS, CDR2 SASEGT, per germline. V was trimmed by 6 bases and J by 10 bases, leaving 13 bases between them.